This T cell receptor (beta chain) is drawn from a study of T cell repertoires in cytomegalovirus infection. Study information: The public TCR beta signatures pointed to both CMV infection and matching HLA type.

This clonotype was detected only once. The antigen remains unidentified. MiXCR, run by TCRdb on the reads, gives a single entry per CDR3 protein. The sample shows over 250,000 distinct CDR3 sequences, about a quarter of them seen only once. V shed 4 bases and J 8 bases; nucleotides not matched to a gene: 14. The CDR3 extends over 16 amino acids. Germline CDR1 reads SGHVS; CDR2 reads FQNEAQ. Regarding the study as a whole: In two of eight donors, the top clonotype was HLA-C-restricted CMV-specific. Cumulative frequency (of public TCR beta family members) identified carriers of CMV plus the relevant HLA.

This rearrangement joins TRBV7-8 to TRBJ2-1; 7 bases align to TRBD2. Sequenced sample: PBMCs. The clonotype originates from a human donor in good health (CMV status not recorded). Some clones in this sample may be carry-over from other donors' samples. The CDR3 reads CASSSRRLAVSYEQFF. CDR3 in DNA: TGTGCCAGCAGCTCCCGGAGACTAGCCGTTTCGTATGAGCAGTTCTTC.